A selection of T cell receptor beta chains follows, all from one sample in a study of shared clonotypes between healthy human individuals. Assay: immunoSEQ multiplex PCR; the TCRdb copy retains only in-frame clones and omits some. The sample includes a few hundred thousand clones, more than 70% of them seen just once. Sequencing was carried out using PBMCs. These receptors all come from a woman aged 40 to 50 in good health. Some clones in this sample may be carry-over from other donors' samples. CDR3s include the opening cysteine and the closing phenylalanine or tryptophan. A D gene is named only where the DNA matches it firmly. The size field is filled for only some rows; it gives once, few, many or a size class.

J: TRBJ2-7; D: TRBD2; length: 15; V: TRBV5-6; size: NA; DNA: TGTGCCAGCAGCTTTACTAGCGGGAGGTCTGACGAGCAGTACTTC; CDR3: CASSFTSGRSDEQYF
J: TRBJ2-2; D: NA; length: 15; V: TRBV4-2; size: NA; DNA: TGTGCCAGCAGCCAAGCGGGACAGAACACCGGGGAGCTGTTTTTT; CDR3: CASSQAGQNTGELFF
J: TRBJ2-7; D: TRBD2; length: 14; V: TRBV7-6; size: few; DNA: TGTGCCAGCAGACGGAGCGGGGAGCGAGACGAGCAGTACTTC; CDR3: CASRRSGERDEQYF
J: TRBJ2-3; D: NA; length: 15; V: TRBV6-6; size: NA; DNA: TGTGCCAGCAGTTACTCGCTCCCCCCCACAGATACGCAGTATTTT; CDR3: CASSYSLPPTDTQYF
J: TRBJ2-5; D: NA; length: 13; V: TRBV5-4; size: once; DNA: TGTGCCAGCACCTTGACCCCGGGGGAGACCCAGTACTTC; CDR3: CASTLTPGETQYF
J: TRBJ1-5; D: TRBD1; length: 15; V: TRBV7-6; size: many; DNA: TGTGCCAGCAGCCCTAGCGACAGGGGGTTTCAGCCCCAGCATTTT; CDR3: CASSPSDRGFQPQHF
J: TRBJ1-2; D: NA; length: 13; V: TRBV6-1; size: once; DNA: TGTGCCAGCAGTGTATACAGGGCCTATGGCTACACCTTC; CDR3: CASSVYRAYGYTF
J: TRBJ2-5; D: NA; length: 14; V: TRBV4-2; size: NA; DNA: TGTGCCAGCAGCCAAGATCAGGGGCTGGAGACCCAGTACTTC; CDR3: CASSQDQGLETQYF
J: TRBJ2-7; D: TRBD2; length: 17; V: TRBV5-6; size: once; DNA: TGTGCCAGCAGCTTGATGCCCTCCCGACTAGCGGGAGTGGAGCAGTACTTC; CDR3: CASSLMPSRLAGVEQYF
J: TRBJ2-7; D: NA; length: 14; V: TRBV27; size: NA; DNA: TGTGCCAGCAGTTCGTGGGGACAAACCTACGAGCAGTACTTC; CDR3: CASSSWGQTYEQYF
J: TRBJ2-7; D: TRBD2; length: 14; V: TRBV13; size: NA; DNA: TGTGCCAGCAGCTTGGGAGGGTCGGAGTACGAGCAGTACTTC; CDR3: CASSLGGSEYEQYF
J: TRBJ2-2; D: NA; length: 13; V: TRBV7-2; size: NA; DNA: TGTGCCAGCAGCTGGGGCCCCACCGGGGAGCTGTTTTTT; CDR3: CASSWGPTGELFF
J: TRBJ1-2; D: TRBD1; length: 14; V: TRBV5-1; size: NA; DNA: TGCGCCAGCAGCGGATCAGGGGGCGGCTATGGCTACACCTTC; CDR3: CASSGSGGGYGYTF
J: TRBJ2-1; D: TRBD1; length: 15; V: TRBV11-2; size: NA; DNA: TGTGCCAGCAGCTCGGGACAGGGCCACGTTGTTGAGCAGTTCTTC; CDR3: CASSSGQGHVVEQFF
J: TRBJ2-2; D: TRBD2; length: 15; V: TRBV30; size: NA; DNA: TGTGCCTGGAGTGTACTCGGGAGGGACACCGGGGAGCTGTTTTTT; CDR3: CAWSVLGRDTGELFF
J: TRBJ2-7; D: NA; length: 14; V: TRBV5-1; size: NA; DNA: TGCGCCAGCAGCATGGACGGGGGTCGGTACGAGCAGTACTTC; CDR3: CASSMDGGRYEQYF
J: TRBJ2-7; D: NA; length: 15; V: TRBV28; size: NA; DNA: TGTGCCAGCAGTTCCCGACAGCTAAAAAAATACGAGCAGTACTTC; CDR3: CASSSRQLKKYEQYF
J: TRBJ1-1; D: NA; length: 14; V: TRBV5-4; size: NA; DNA: TGTGCCAGCAGCTTGACGGGGGTTAGTTCTGAAGCTTTCTTT; CDR3: CASSLTGVSSEAFF
J: TRBJ2-5; D: NA; length: 16; V: TRBV15; size: few; DNA: TGTGCCACCAGCAGAGATGATCAACCGTGGGACACGGAGCAGTACTTC; CDR3: CATSRDDQPWDTEQYF
J: TRBJ2-7; D: NA; length: 15; V: TRBV5-4; size: NA; DNA: TGTGCCAGCAGCTTGGGCTCAGGGACCTCCTACGAGCAGTACTTC; CDR3: CASSLGSGTSYEQYF
J: TRBJ2-5; D: TRBD2; length: 15; V: TRBV5-4; size: NA; DNA: TGTGCCAGCCAGGTGGGAGGGAGTGGAATAGAGACCCAGTACTTC; CDR3: CASQVGGSGIETQYF
J: TRBJ2-2; D: NA; length: 12; V: TRBV28; size: NA; DNA: TGTGCCAGCCCCCCCGTAACCGGGGAGCTGTTTTTT; CDR3: CASPPVTGELFF
J: TRBJ2-1; D: NA; length: 14; V: TRBV30; size: NA; DNA: TGTGCCTGGAGTGTTGGGACTGCTTACAATGAGCAGTTCTTC; CDR3: CAWSVGTAYNEQFF
J: TRBJ1-1; D: NA; length: 13; V: TRBV5-1; size: few; DNA: TGCGCCAGCAAGGTACAGACCAACACTGAAGCTTTCTTT; CDR3: CASKVQTNTEAFF
J: TRBJ2-3; D: TRBD1; length: 14; V: TRBV6-1; size: once; DNA: TGTGCCAGCCATTTGGACAGGGGGATAGATACGCAGTATTTT; CDR3: CASHLDRGIDTQYF
J: TRBJ1-1; D: NA; length: 12; V: TRBV7-9; size: NA; DNA: TGTGCCAGCAGCATCCGGGACGATGAAGCTTTCTTT; CDR3: CASSIRDDEAFF
J: TRBJ1-4; D: NA; length: 14; V: TRBV5-6; size: NA; DNA: TGTGCCAGCAGCTTGGTGTCGGCAAATGAAAAACTGTTTTTT; CDR3: CASSLVSANEKLFF
J: TRBJ2-3; D: NA; length: 16; V: TRBV18; size: NA; DNA: TGTGCCAGCTCACCTCGAAGGGAGAGGACCACAGATACGCAGTATTTT; CDR3: CASSPRRERTTDTQYF
J: TRBJ1-1; D: NA; length: 13; V: TRBV28; size: NA; DNA: TGTGCCAGCAGTTTTCCAGGGAGAACTGAAGCTTTCTTT; CDR3: CASSFPGRTEAFF
J: TRBJ2-7; D: TRBD2; length: 18; V: TRBV18; size: NA; DNA: TGTGCCAGCTCACCGGTTGGCGGGTCGGGAGGGCTCTCCTACGAGCAGTACTTC; CDR3: CASSPVGGSGGLSYEQYF
J: TRBJ1-5; D: NA; length: 14; V: TRBV15; size: NA; DNA: TGTGCCACCGCGACAGTGAGAAGCAATCAGCCCCAGCATTTT; CDR3: CATATVRSNQPQHF
J: TRBJ2-1; D: TRBD2; length: 15; V: TRBV6-4; size: NA; DNA: TGTGCCAGCAGTCCCTTCGCGGGAGACTACAATGAGCAGTTCTTC; CDR3: CASSPFAGDYNEQFF
J: TRBJ1-2; D: NA; length: 13; V: TRBV30; size: once; DNA: TGTGCCTGGTTCCATCGGGCTAACTATGGCTACACCTTC; CDR3: CAWFHRANYGYTF
J: TRBJ2-2; D: NA; length: 14; V: TRBV19; size: NA; DNA: TGTGCCAGTAGTGTTACAGGGGGGGCCGGGGAGCTGTTTTTT; CDR3: CASSVTGGAGELFF
J: TRBJ2-1; D: TRBD2; length: 21; V: TRBV28; size: NA; DNA: TGTGCCAGCAGTTGGAGGGATTTACTGGGAGCGGGAGTTTCATCCTACAATGAGCAGTTCTTC; CDR3: CASSWRDLLGAGVSSYNEQFF
J: TRBJ1-3; D: NA; length: 15; V: TRBV11-2; size: once; DNA: TGTGCCAGCAGCGCACAAGGAATCTCTGGAAACACCATATATTTT; CDR3: CASSAQGISGNTIYF
J: TRBJ2-2; D: NA; length: 16; V: TRBV19; size: NA; DNA: TGTGCCAGTAGTATAGTGGGGACAACGAACACCGGGGAGCTGTTTTTT; CDR3: CASSIVGTTNTGELFF
J: TRBJ2-3; D: NA; length: 19; V: TRBV19; size: many; DNA: TGTGCCAGTAGTGGGTCTGGTTCGGGGGGACACCCTAGCACAGATACGCAGTATTTT; CDR3: CASSGSGSGGHPSTDTQYF
J: TRBJ2-7; D: TRBD1; length: 16; V: TRBV27; size: NA; DNA: TGTGCCAGCAGCCGAACTCCGGGACAGGGGTCGGACGAGCAGTACTTC; CDR3: CASSRTPGQGSDEQYF
J: TRBJ1-5; D: TRBD1; length: 15; V: TRBV18; size: NA; DNA: TGTGCCAGCTCACCGGACAGGGGTAAGAGGCAGCCCCAGCATTTT; CDR3: CASSPDRGKRQPQHF
J: TRBJ2-5; D: TRBD2; length: 16; V: TRBV5-4; size: NA; DNA: TGTGCCAGCAGCTTGGAGGCCACTAGCGGTGCGGGAACCCAGTACTTC; CDR3: CASSLEATSGAGTQYF
J: TRBJ2-1; D: TRBD2; length: 15; V: TRBV10-1; size: NA; DNA: TGCGCCAAAGGGACTAGCGGGAGGGAAGACAATGAGCAGTTCTTC; CDR3: CAKGTSGREDNEQFF
J: TRBJ2-7; D: NA; length: 14; V: TRBV9; size: NA; DNA: TGTGCCAGCAGCGTAGAGGCCTCTACCTACGAGCAGTACTTC; CDR3: CASSVEASTYEQYF
J: TRBJ2-1; D: NA; length: 13; V: TRBV4-1; size: many; DNA: TGCGCCAGCAGCCAGCTAGATCCCAATGAGCAGTTCTTC; CDR3: CASSQLDPNEQFF
J: TRBJ1-4; D: NA; length: 15; V: TRBV30; size: many; DNA: TGTGCCTGGATGAAAAAACAGGGCTTCAGTGAAAAACTGTTTTTT; CDR3: CAWMKKQGFSEKLFF
J: TRBJ2-7; D: NA; length: 13; V: TRBV6-5; size: NA; DNA: TGTGCCAGCAGACGCGACAGGATCTACGAGCAGTACTTC; CDR3: CASRRDRIYEQYF
J: TRBJ1-2; D: NA; length: 15; V: TRBV15; size: NA; DNA: TGTGCCACCAGCAGAGAAGGAGGACCAGTTGAGGGCTACACCTTC; CDR3: CATSREGGPVEGYTF
J: TRBJ1-2; D: NA; length: 12; V: TRBV28; size: many; DNA: TGTGCCAGCAGTTTCTTGGGTTATGGCTACACCTTC; CDR3: CASSFLGYGYTF
J: TRBJ2-1; D: NA; length: 13; V: TRBV7-9; size: few; DNA: TGTGCCAGCAGCCCAGACCTAATCAATGAGCAGTTCTTC; CDR3: CASSPDLINEQFF
J: TRBJ2-7; D: NA; length: 15; V: TRBV7-3; size: NA; DNA: TGCGCCAGCAGCTCGGAACGGACTGAGTCCTACGAGCAGTACTTC; CDR3: CASSSERTESYEQYF
J: TRBJ2-3; D: NA; length: 14; V: TRBV5-1; size: NA; DNA: TGCGCCAGCAGTAACACGGGCAGGGGAGATACGCAGTATTTT; CDR3: CASSNTGRGDTQYF
J: TRBJ1-4; D: NA; length: 15; V: TRBV9; size: once; DNA: TGTGCCAGCAGCGAGGGCACGGGGGATGGTGAAAAACTGTTTTTT; CDR3: CASSEGTGDGEKLFF
J: TRBJ2-3; D: NA; length: 18; V: TRBV4-1; size: NA; DNA: TGCGCCAGCAGCCAAAAGACCACAGGGATGGGAAGCACAGATACGCAGTATTTT; CDR3: CASSQKTTGMGSTDTQYF
J: TRBJ2-5; D: NA; length: 12; V: TRBV7-9; size: few; DNA: TGTGCCAGCGCCTGGTTCCAAGAGACCCAGTACTTC; CDR3: CASAWFQETQYF
J: TRBJ2-2; D: TRBD2; length: 17; V: TRBV27; size: NA; DNA: TGTGCCAGCAGTTTCGGACTAGCGGGAGATAGGACCGGGGAGCTGTTTTTT; CDR3: CASSFGLAGDRTGELFF